The T cell receptor (beta chain) described here comes from a study of blood T cell repertoires in COVID-19. Across the study: COVID-19 samples from acute and convalescent phases originated in the United States, Italy and Spain. The analysed material was cDNA or gDNA that came from T cells, B-cell-depleted T cells, or PBMCs.

The germline V gene encodes CDR1 GTSNPN and CDR2 SVGIG (reference sequence). CDR3 length: 16 residues. V dropped 1 base and J dropped 0; count of bases not matched to a gene: 6. As handled by the study authors: Amplification from reference gene primers served as the basis for estimated nucleated cell counts. TCRdb's table, derived via immunoSEQ multiplex PCR, lists solely in-frame clones and lacks some. The V and J calls and clone size come from that table; D and trimming were worked out from the DNA. The sample holds 140,000 or so clones, around three quarters seen once. The V and J genes are TRBV30 and TRBJ1-3; 7 nucleotides line up with TRBD1. The sequence came from a man between 45 and 60 years old with acute or convalescent COVID-19. Sequencing used peripheral blood. The CDR3 protein is CAWSETGRYSGNTIYF. The DNA of the CDR3 is TGTGCCTGGAGTGAGACAGGGCGTTACTCTGGAAACACCATATATTTT.